This TCR beta chain was identified during a study of cytotoxic CD8 clonotypes in ibrutinib-treated CLL. Study summary: Of the patients, around 12 were relapsed/refractory, 15 treatment-naive and 17 to 18 IGHV unmutated. The sample average was 255,043 productive templates and 85,000 to 100,000 productive rearrangements.

This CDR3 has 15 amino acids. Trimming cost V 4 bases and J 4 bases; bases outside gene matches: 7. Germline CDR1 SGHRS, CDR2 YFSETQ. Whole-study findings and limits: At the start, clonality exceeded age-matched healthy donors and followed circulating CD8+ T-cell counts.

This clone was counted once. No antigen is known for it. Targeted sequencing depth ranged from 1 in 200,000 to 1 in 1 million T cells. Sequencing used immunoSEQ multiplex PCR; TCRdb keeps in-frame clones, though not all of them. The table includes approximately 350,000 clones, roughly 71% detected once. This clonotype was sampled from a human donor with chronic lymphocytic leukemia. The source material was PBMCs, sampled after 36 months of ibrutinib treatment. The chain couples TRBV5-1 to TRBJ2-5; TRBD2 matches 10 bases. The CDR3 DNA reads TGCGCCAGCAGCGGGGGACTAGCGAGCATAGAGACCCAGTACTTC. Its translation is CASSGGLASIETQYF.